The T cell receptor beta chain described here comes from a study of graft-versus-host responses after intestinal transplantation. Study details: Recipients were given multivisceral, liver-intestinal, or isolated intestinal transplants. All of the recipients had induction that used anti-thymocyte globulin, then tacrolimus and steroids for approximately 3 years.

Method: immunoSEQ multiplex PCR; TCRdb's copy keeps in-frame clones and lacks some. The table records tens of thousands of clones, 90% to 95% of them present only once. Points from the study as a whole: Allograft graft-versus-host to host-versus-graft clonal ratios ran high in patients with graft-donor T cell macrochimerism.

On this clone: Antigen unknown.

The CDR3 sequence is 13 residues long. Trimming removed 3 bases at V and 8 bases at J, with 13 bases between. Germline V CDR1 and CDR2: SEHNR, FQNEAQ (reference sequence). The gene calls are TRBV7-9 and TRBJ1-2, with D tentatively TRBD1 (5 bases). This specimen was unstimulated CD4+ T cells sorted from spleen or lymph node cells, taken before intestinal transplant. This clonotype originated in a human donor who received an intestinal transplant. Written as DNA, the CDR3 is TGTGCCAGCAGCTTTGGATTGGACACCGGCTACACCTTC. Translation: CASSFGLDTGYTF.